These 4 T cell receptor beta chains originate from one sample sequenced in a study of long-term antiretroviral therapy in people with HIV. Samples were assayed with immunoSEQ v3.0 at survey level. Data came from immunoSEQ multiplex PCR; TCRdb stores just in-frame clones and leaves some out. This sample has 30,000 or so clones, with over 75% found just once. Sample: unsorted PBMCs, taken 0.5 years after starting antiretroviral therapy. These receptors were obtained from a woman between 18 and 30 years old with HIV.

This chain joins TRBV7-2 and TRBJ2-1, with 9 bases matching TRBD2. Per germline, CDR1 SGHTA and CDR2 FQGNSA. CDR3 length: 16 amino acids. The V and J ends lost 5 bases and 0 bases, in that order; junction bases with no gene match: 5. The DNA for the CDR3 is TGTGCCAGCAGCCATCCGGGACTAGCCTCCTACAATGAGCAGTTCTTC. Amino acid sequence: CASSHPGLASYNEQFF.

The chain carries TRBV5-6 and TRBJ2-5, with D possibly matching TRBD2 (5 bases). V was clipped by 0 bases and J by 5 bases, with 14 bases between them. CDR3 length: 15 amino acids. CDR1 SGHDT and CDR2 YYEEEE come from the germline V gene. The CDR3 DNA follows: TGTGCCAGCAGCTTGGAACTAGGAGGATCGGAGACCCAGTACTTC. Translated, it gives CASSLELGGSETQYF.

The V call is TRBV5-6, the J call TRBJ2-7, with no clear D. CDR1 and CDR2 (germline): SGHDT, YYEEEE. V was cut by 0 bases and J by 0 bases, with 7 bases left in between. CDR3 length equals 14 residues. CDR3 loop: CASSLVLSSYEQYF. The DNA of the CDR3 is TGTGCCAGCAGCTTGGTCCTGAGCTCCTACGAGCAGTACTTC.

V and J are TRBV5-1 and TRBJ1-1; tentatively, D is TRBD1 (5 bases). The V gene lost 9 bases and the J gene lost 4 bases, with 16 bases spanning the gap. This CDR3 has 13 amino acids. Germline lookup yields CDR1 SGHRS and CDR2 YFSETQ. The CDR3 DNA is TGCGCCACCAATTCGGGGGGACCCACTGAAGCTTTCTTT. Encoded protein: CATNSGGPTEAFF.